What follows are 10 T cell receptor beta chains derived from one specimen sequenced in a study of OX40 agonist ivuxolimab in advanced cancers. Assay used: immunoSEQ multiplex PCR; TCRdb lists only in-frame clones, some missing. The table has tens of thousands of clones, roughly nine tenths seen once. Specimen: CD4+ or CD8+ T cells sorted from blood, collected in a trial of the OX40 agonist ivuxolimab. These receptors were taken from an adult with an advanced solid tumor such as melanoma, head and neck, liver or kidney cancer.

This clone has a handful of counts. V and J are TRBV30 and TRBJ1-1; D is uncertain. CDR1 and CDR2 (germline): GTSNPN, SVGIG (reference sequence). The CDR3 has 13 residues. Trimming left V 0 bases short and J 7 bases short, with 12 bases between. The chain's CDR3 is CAWSVLAGSEAFF. For the CDR3, the DNA is TGTGCCTGGAGTGTACTAGCGGGGAGTGAAGCTTTCTTT. The full variable domain, rest sourced from reference TRBV30 and TRBJ1-1, is SQTIHQWPATLVQPVGSPLSLECTVEGTSNPNLYWYRQAAGRGLQLLFYSVGIGQISSEVPQNLSASRPQDRQFILSSKKLLLSDSGFYLCAWSVLAGSEAFFGQGTRLTVV.

The chain has TRBV7-3 and TRBJ2-1, with a weak D call TRBD2 (6 bases). CDR1 and CDR2 from the germline V gene are SGHTA and FQGTGA. The length of the CDR3 is 14 residues. V lost 2 bases and J lost 9, with 14 bases in between. The CDR3 coding sequence is TGTGCCAGCAGCTTATTGGTGGCCGGGGGTGAGCAGTTCTTC. Translated: CASSLLVAGGEQFF. The whole variable domain, remainder taken from reference TRBV7-3 and TRBJ2-1, is GAGVSQTPSNKVTEKGKYVELRCDPISGHTALYWYRQSLGQGPEFLIYFQGTGAADDSGLPNDRFFAVRPEGSVSTLKIQRTERGDSAVYLCASSLLVAGGEQFFGPGTRLTVL.

This clone was counted once. This chain connects TRBV12-5 to TRBJ1-3, with D perhaps TRBD1 (5 bases). The length of the CDR3 is 13 residues. Germline V lookup: CDR1 LGHNT, CDR2 FRNRAP. V dropped 7 bases and J dropped 4 bases, with 11 bases sitting between them. The CDR3 sequence: CASARDDGNTIYF. The DNA of the CDR3 is TGTGCTAGTGCCAGGGACGACGGAAACACCATATATTTT.

The chain is built from TRBV7-9 and TRBJ1-5, with 9 bases fitting TRBD1. The CDR3 sequence is 15 residues long. V lost 5 bases to trimming and J lost 6 bases; unmatched junction nucleotides: 8. CDR1 and CDR2 (germline): SEHNR, FQNEAQ (reference sequence). CDR3 coding DNA: TGTGCCAGCAGCCCGGGACAGGGCGGGACTCAGCCCCAGCATTTT. This codes for CASSPGQGGTQPQHF.

This rearrangement joins TRBV5-5 to TRBJ1-3; D is unclear. The CDR3 is 15 residues long. Germline CDR1 reads SGHKS; CDR2 reads YYEKEE (reference sequence). The ends were cut back, 7 bases at V and 0 bases at J, with 14 bases in the middle. The CDR3 nucleotides are TGTGCCAGCGAGTCACGGAGTAACTCTGGAAACACCATATATTTT. It is translated as CASESRSNSGNTIYF.

The chain carries TRBV28 and TRBJ2-3; D is uncertain. CDR1 MDHEN and CDR2 SYDVKM come from the germline V gene. The ends were cut back, 0 bases at V and 4 bases at J, with 5 bases in the middle. The CDR3 totals 13 residues. This CDR3 reads CASSLWPPDTQYF. CDR3 bases: TGTGCCAGCAGTTTATGGCCACCAGATACGCAGTATTTT.

This chain links TRBV6-5 with TRBJ1-5; no reliable D call. The CDR3 has 15 residues. CDR1 MNHEY and CDR2 SVGAGI come from the germline V gene. Trimming left V 6 bases short and J 2 bases short, with 14 bases between. This CDR3 is CASSLGRSGNQPQHF. In nucleotides, the CDR3 is TGTGCCAGCAGCCTGGGGAGGAGTGGCAATCAGCCCCAGCATTTT.

The count of this clone is one. The genes are TRBV18 and TRBJ2-1; TRBD2 matches 8 bases. The CDR3 loop spans 17 amino acids. CDR1 is KGHSH and CDR2 is LQKENI in the germline V gene. The junction had 14 bases not matched to a gene; V was cut back by 3 bases and J by 7 bases. CDR3 in amino acids: CASSPPGAGGGQNEQFF. The CDR3, as DNA: TGTGCCAGCTCACCTCCCGGGGCCGGGGGGGGCCAGAATGAGCAGTTCTTC.

This rearrangement joins TRBV7-8 to TRBJ2-3, with a possible D match to TRBD2 (6 bases). Germline loops: CDR1 SGHVS, CDR2 FQNEAQ. The CDR3 sequence is 12 residues long. V was shortened by 8 bases and J by 4 bases, with 10 bases between the two germline ends. The CDR3 here is CASAWGADTQYF. The CDR3 region has the DNA TGTGCCAGCGCTTGGGGGGCAGATACGCAGTATTTT.

The chain couples TRBV11-2 to TRBJ2-7; TRBD2 aligns across 8 bases. The junction had 4 bases not matched to a gene; V was cut back by 6 bases and J by 6 bases. The CDR3 sequence is 12 residues long. The V gene's germline CDR1 is SGHAT and CDR2 FQNNGV. The CDR3 spells CASRSTSGEQYF. CDR3 DNA: TGTGCCAGCAGATCCACTAGCGGCGAGCAGTACTTC. The whole variable domain, filled in from reference TRBV11-2 and TRBJ2-7, reads EAGVAQSPRYKIIEKRQSVAFWCNPISGHATLYWYQQILGQGPKLLIQFQNNGVVDDSQLPKDRFSAERLKGVDSTLKIQPAKLEDSAVYLCASRSTSGEQYFGPGTRLTVT.